A single TCR beta chain is shown here with its context. Antigen: not known. The CDR3 is made up of 16 amino acids. Trimming at V came to 3 bases and at J to 6 bases, leaving 5 bases not matched to a gene. The germline V gene encodes CDR1 ENHRY and CDR2 SYGVKD. The data are from a study of cytomegalovirus exposure and HLA in healthy donors. Study-wide results and caveats: Reports state that TCR beta sequences accurately predicted most subjects' HLA-A and HLA-B alleles. A reported reduction in N-insertions relative to the roughly 610-donor mean was seen in an Asian-associated ancestry cluster in a later analysis. Later analysis placed DRB1 highest and HLA-C lowest in TCR association rates, which differed by HLA locus.

It was with 60 Vbeta and 13 Jbeta primers that the PCR ran. Data came from immunoSEQ multiplex PCR; TCRdb stores just in-frame clones and leaves some out. Here the sample spans hundreds of thousands of clones, 75% to 80% being singletons. At sampling all donors were nominally healthy, likely with unrecorded immune exposures. This chain joins TRBV10-3 and TRBJ2-7, with 16 bases matching TRBD2. Sequencing input: PBMCs. The receptor was isolated from a man between 18 and 35 years old in good health and CMV-seronegative. DNA of the CDR3: TGTGCCATCAGTGATGGGACTAGCGGGAGGGCCCGCGAGCAGTACTTC. It encodes CAISDGTSGRAREQYF.